This T cell receptor beta chain was profiled in a study of T cell responses to AZD1222 COVID-19 vaccine. Clones were sequenced by immunoSEQ multiplex PCR, and TCRdb holds only the in-frame ones, with some missing. The sample records 110,000 to 150,000 clones, roughly 90% being singletons. General study results and limits: The donor cohort was predominantly white British with a female majority, and clonal diversity may have been underestimated. Researchers took repertoire samples only after the peak T cell response had come. Only a handful of AZD1222 recipients were seropositive at baseline.

A note on this clone: What it recognizes is unknown.

The V and J ends lost 6 bases and 8 bases respectively, with 13 bases between them. Germline V CDR1 and CDR2: SGHAT, FQNNGV. The CDR3 contains 12 residues. Sequencing used peripheral blood, obtained on day 0 of AZD1222 vaccination. The receptor was derived from an adult in good health. The genes are TRBV11-2 and TRBJ1-2; D remains unclear. The CDR3 protein is CASSMEGNGYTF. In DNA, the CDR3 is TGTGCCAGCAGTATGGAGGGTAACGGCTACACCTTC.